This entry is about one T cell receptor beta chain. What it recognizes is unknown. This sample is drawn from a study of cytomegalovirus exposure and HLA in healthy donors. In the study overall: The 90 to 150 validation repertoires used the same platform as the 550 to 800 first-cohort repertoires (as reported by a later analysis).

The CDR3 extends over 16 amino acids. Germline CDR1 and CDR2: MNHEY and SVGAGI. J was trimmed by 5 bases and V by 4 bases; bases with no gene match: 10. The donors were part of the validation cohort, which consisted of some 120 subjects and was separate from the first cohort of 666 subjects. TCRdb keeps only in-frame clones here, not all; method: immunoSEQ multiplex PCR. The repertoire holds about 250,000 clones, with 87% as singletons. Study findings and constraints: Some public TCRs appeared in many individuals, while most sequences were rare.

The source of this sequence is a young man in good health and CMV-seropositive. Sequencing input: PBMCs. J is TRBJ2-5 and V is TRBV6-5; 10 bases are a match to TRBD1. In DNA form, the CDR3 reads TGTGCCAGCAGTTTTTTCCGGGACAGGGGCAGGGAGACCCAGTACTTC. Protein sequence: CASSFFRDRGRETQYF.